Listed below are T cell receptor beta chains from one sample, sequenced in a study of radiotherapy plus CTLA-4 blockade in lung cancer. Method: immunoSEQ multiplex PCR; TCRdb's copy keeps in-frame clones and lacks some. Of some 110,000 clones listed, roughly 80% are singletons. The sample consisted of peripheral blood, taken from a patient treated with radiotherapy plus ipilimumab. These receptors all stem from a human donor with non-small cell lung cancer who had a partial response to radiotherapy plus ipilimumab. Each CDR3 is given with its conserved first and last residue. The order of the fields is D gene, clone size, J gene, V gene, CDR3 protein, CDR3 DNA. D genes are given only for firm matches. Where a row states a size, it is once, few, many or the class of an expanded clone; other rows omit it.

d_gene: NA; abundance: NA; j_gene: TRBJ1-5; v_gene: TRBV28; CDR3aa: CASSLQVGQPQHF; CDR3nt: TGTGCCAGCAGTTTACAGGTGGGTCAGCCCCAGCATTTT
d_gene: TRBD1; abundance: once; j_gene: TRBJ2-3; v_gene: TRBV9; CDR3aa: CASSVAGQGVDTQYF; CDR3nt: TGTGCCAGCAGCGTAGCGGGGCAGGGGGTTGATACGCAGTATTTT
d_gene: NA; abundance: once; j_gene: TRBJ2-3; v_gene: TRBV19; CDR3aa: CASRDYTDTQYF; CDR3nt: TGTGCCAGTAGGGACTACACAGATACGCAGTATTTT
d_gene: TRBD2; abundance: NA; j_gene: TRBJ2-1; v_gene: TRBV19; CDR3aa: CASSVTSGTIGSKQFF; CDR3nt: TGTGCCAGTAGCGTCACTAGCGGAACTATAGGAAGTAAGCAGTTCTTC
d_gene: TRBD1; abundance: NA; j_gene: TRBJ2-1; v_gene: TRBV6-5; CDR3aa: CASSHRDRDYNEQFF; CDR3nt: TGTGCCAGCAGCCACCGGGACAGGGATTACAATGAGCAGTTCTTC
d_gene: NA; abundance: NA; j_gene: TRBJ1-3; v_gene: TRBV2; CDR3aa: CASSGVGSSGNTIYF; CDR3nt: TGTGCCAGCAGTGGAGTAGGGAGCTCTGGAAACACCATATATTTT
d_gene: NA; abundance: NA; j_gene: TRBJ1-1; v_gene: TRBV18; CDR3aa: CASSPPQVAPFF; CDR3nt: TGTGCCAGCTCACCACCTCAGGTCGCGCCTTTCTTT
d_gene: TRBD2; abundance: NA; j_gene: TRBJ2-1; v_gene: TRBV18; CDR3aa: CASSPPGSGRDSNEQFF; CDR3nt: TGTGCCAGCTCACCACCGGGGTCCGGGAGGGACTCCAATGAGCAGTTCTTC
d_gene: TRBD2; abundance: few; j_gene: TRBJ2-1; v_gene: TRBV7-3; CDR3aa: CASSLSSGRDNEQFF; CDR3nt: TGTGCCAGCAGCTTATCTAGCGGGCGGGACAATGAGCAGTTCTTC
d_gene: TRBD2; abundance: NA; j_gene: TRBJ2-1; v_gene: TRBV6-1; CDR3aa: CASKVGLAAYNEQFF; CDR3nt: TGTGCCAGCAAGGTAGGACTAGCGGCCTACAATGAGCAGTTCTTC
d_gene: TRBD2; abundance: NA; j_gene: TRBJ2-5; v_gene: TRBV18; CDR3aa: CASSPGLAGGETQYF; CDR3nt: TGTGCCAGCTCACCTGGACTAGCGGGAGGGGAGACCCAGTACTTC
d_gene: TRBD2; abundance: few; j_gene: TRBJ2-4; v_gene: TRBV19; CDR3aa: CASSPLASLAKNIQYF; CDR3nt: TGTGCCAGTAGTCCACTAGCGTCCTTAGCCAAAAACATTCAGTACTTC
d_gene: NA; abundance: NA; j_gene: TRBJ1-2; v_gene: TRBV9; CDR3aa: CASSVGSNYGYTF; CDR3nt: TGTGCCAGCAGCGTAGGCAGTAACTATGGCTACACCTTC
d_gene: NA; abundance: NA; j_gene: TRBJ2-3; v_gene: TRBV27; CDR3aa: CASRETSTDTQYF; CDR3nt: TGTGCCAGCAGGGAGACTAGCACAGATACGCAGTATTTT
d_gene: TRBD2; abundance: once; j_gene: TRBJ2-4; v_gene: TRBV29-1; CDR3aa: CSVRGLAGGSKGAKNIQYF; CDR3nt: TGCAGCGTTAGGGGACTAGCGGGAGGCTCTAAGGGAGCCAAAAACATTCAGTACTTC
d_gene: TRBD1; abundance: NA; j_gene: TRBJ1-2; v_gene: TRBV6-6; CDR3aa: CASSYGTDYGYTF; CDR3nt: TGTGCCAGCAGTTACGGGACAGACTATGGCTACACCTTC
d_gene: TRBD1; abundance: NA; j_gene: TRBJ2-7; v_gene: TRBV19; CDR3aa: CASSTETGYDEQYF; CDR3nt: TGTGCCAGTAGTACCGAGACAGGGTACGACGAGCAGTACTTC
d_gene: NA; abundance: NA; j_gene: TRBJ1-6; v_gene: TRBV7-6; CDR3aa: CASSLVVAGNSPLHF; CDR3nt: TGTGCCAGCAGCTTAGTGGTCGCAGGGAATTCACCCCTCCACTTT
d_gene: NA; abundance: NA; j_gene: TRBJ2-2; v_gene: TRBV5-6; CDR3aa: CASSSPQNTGELFF; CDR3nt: TGTGCCAGCAGCTCCCCCCAGAACACCGGGGAGCTGTTTTTT
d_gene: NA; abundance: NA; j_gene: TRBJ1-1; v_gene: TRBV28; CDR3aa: CASSLLGAGSTEAFF; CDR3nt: TGTGCCAGCAGCCTTCTGGGTGCGGGGAGCACTGAAGCTTTCTTT
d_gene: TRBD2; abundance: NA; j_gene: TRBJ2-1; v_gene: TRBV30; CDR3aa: CAWKLAGSFNEQFF; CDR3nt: TGTGCCTGGAAACTAGCGGGATCTTTTAATGAGCAGTTCTTC
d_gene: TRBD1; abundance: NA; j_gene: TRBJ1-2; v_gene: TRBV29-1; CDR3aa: CSVAEGTGWGSYGYTF; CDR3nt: TGCAGCGTCGCAGAGGGGACAGGGTGGGGTAGCTATGGCTACACCTTC
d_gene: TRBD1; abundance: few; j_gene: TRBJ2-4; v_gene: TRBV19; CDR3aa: CASSGRDRLSLDPKNIQYF; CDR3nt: TGTGCCAGTAGTGGCCGGGACAGACTAAGCTTAGACCCCAAAAACATTCAGTACTTC
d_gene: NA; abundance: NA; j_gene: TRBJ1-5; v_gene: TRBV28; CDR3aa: CASSFEQGLRPQHF; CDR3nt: TGTGCCAGCAGTTTCGAACAGGGTTTACGGCCCCAGCATTTT
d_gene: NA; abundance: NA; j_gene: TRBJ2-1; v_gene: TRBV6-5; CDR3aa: CASSPGDTYNEQFF; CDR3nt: TGTGCCAGCAGTCCGGGGGATACCTACAATGAGCAGTTCTTC
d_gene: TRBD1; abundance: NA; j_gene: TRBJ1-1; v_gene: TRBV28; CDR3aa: CASSQGTVNTEAFF; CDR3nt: TGTGCCAGCAGCCAAGGGACAGTGAACACTGAAGCTTTCTTT
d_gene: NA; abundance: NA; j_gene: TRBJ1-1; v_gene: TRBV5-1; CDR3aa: CASSLVWQGGGTEAFF; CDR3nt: TGCGCCAGCAGCTTGGTTTGGCAGGGCGGGGGCACTGAAGCTTTCTTT
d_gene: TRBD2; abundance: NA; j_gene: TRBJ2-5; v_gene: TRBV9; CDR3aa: CASSVGGGLADETQYF; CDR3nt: TGTGCCAGCAGCGTAGGAGGGGGACTAGCAGATGAGACCCAGTACTTC
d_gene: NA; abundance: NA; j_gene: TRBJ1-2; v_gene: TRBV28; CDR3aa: CASSLRLYGYTF; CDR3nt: TGTGCCAGCAGTTTGAGACTTTATGGCTACACCTTC
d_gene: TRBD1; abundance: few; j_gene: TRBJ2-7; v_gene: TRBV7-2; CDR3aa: CASSLGTGGGYEQYF; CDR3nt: TGTGCCAGCAGCTTAGGGACAGGGGGCGGCTACGAGCAGTACTTC
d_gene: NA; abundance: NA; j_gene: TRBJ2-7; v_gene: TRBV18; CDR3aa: CASSPHQGSYEQYF; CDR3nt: TGTGCCAGCTCACCACATCAGGGCTCCTACGAGCAGTACTTC
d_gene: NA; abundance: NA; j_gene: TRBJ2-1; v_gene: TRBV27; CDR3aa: CASSLSYERDEQFF; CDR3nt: TGTGCCAGCAGTTTATCGTATGAGAGGGATGAGCAGTTCTTC
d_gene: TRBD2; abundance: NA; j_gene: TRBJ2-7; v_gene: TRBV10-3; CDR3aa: CAISVSGKNYEQYF; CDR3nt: TGTGCCATCAGTGTAAGCGGGAAAAACTACGAGCAGTACTTC
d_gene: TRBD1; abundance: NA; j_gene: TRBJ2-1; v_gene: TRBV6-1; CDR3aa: CASSLGQPLYEQFF; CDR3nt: TGTGCCAGCAGCCTGGGACAGCCGCTCTATGAGCAGTTCTTC
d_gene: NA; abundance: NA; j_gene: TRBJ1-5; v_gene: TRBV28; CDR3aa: CASTYIDRDNQPQHF; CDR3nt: TGTGCCAGCACATACATTGACAGAGATAATCAGCCCCAGCATTTT
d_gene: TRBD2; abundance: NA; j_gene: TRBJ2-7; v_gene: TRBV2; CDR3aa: CASRGMLGTSGTYEQYF; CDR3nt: TGTGCCAGTCGCGGGATGCTCGGGACTAGCGGGACCTACGAGCAGTACTTC
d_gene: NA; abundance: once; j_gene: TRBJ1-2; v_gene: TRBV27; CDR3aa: CASSLTGLAGYTF; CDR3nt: TGTGCCAGCAGTTTAACAGGGTTGGCGGGCTACACCTTC
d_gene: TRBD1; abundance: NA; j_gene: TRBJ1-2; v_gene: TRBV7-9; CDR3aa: CASSPRDREVYGYTF; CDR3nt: TGTGCCAGCAGCCCTCGGGACAGGGAAGTCTATGGCTACACCTTC
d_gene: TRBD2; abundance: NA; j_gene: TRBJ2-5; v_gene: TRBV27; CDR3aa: CASSFAGAETQYF; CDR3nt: TGTGCCAGCAGTTTTGCGGGAGCAGAGACCCAGTACTTC
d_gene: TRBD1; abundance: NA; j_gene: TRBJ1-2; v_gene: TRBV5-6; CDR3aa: CASSYDRDYGYTF; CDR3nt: TGTGCCAGCAGTTACGACAGGGACTATGGCTACACCTTC
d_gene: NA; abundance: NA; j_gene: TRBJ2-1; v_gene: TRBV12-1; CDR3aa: CAAPWTGGREQFF; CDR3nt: TGTGCCGCTCCGTGGACAGGGGGCCGTGAGCAGTTCTTC
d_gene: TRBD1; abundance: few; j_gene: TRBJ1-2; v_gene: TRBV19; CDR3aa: CASTDREPGGYTF; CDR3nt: TGTGCCAGTACTGACAGGGAACCTGGCGGCTACACCTTC
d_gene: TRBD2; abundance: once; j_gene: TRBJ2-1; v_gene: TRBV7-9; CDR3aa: CASSLTSGSGEFSYNEQFF; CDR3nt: TGTGCCAGCAGCTTGACTAGCGGGAGCGGGGAGTTCTCCTACAATGAGCAGTTCTTC
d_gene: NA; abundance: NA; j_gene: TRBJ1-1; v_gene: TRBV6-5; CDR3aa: CASRTPGKENTEAFF; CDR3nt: TGTGCCAGCAGAACCCCAGGGAAGGAGAACACTGAAGCTTTCTTT
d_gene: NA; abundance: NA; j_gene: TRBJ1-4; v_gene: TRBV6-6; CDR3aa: CASSYPLQGTNEKLFF; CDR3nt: TGTGCCAGCAGTTACCCTCTACAGGGAACTAATGAAAAACTGTTTTTT
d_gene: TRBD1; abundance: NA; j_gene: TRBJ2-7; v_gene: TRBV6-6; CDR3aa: CASSNRDRGLGEQYF; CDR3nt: TGTGCCAGCAGTAACCGGGACAGGGGGCTTGGCGAGCAGTACTTC
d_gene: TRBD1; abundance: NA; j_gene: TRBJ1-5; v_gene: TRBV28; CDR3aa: CASSSGGSNQPQHF; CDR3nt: TGTGCCAGCAGTTCAGGGGGTAGCAATCAGCCCCAGCATTTT
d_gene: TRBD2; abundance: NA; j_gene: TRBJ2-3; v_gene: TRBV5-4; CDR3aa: CATGLAGTDTQYF; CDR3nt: TGTGCCACGGGGCTAGCGGGCACAGATACGCAGTATTTT
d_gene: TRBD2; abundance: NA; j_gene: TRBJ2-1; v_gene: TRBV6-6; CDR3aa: CASSRPGLAVYEQFF; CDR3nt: TGTGCCAGCAGTCGACCGGGACTAGCGGTCTATGAGCAGTTCTTC
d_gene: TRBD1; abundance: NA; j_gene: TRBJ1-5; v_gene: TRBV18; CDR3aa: CASSHRRGTGSWNQPQHF; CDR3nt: TGTGCCAGCTCCCACAGGAGAGGGACAGGGAGTTGGAATCAGCCCCAGCATTTT
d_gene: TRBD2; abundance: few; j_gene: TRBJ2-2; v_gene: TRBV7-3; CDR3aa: CASSLTGITGTSGPGELFF; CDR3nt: TGTGCCAGCAGCTTAACGGGCATAACCGGGACTAGTGGCCCCGGGGAGCTGTTTTTT
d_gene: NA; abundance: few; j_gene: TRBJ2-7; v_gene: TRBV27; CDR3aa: CASSLPGEFNEQYF; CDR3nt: TGTGCCAGCAGTCTCCCCGGGGAGTTCAACGAGCAGTACTTC
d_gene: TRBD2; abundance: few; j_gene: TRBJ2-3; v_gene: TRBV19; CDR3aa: CASSIGPAGGTNTDTQYF; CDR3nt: TGTGCCAGTAGTATAGGCCCCGCCGGCGGGACTAACACAGATACGCAGTATTTT